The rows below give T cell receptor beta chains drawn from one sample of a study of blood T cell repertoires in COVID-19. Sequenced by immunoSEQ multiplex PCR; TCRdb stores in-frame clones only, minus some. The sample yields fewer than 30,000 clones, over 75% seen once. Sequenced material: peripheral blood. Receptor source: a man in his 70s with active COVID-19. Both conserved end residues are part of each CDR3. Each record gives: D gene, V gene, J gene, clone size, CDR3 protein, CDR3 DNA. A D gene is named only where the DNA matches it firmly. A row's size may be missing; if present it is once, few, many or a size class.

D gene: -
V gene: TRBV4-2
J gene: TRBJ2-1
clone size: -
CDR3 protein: CASSQDRTSHEQFF
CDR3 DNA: TGTGCCAGCAGCCAAGACCGGACTTCACATGAGCAGTTCTTC

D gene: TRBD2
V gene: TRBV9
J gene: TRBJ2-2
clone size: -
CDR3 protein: CASSREGLAGGTTGELFF
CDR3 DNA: TGTGCCAGCAGCCGGGAGGGCCTAGCGGGGGGTACCACCGGGGAGCTGTTTTTT

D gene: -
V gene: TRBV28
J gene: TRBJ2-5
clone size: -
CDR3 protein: CASSLQQRGETQYF
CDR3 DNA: TGTGCCAGCAGTTTGCAACAGAGGGGGGAGACCCAGTACTTC

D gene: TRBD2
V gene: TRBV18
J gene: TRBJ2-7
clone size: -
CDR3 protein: CASSPGTSGGREQYF
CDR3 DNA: TGTGCCAGCTCTCCCGGGACTAGCGGGGGCAGAGAGCAGTACTTC

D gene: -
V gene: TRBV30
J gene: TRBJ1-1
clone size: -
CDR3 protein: CAWKTGSMNTEAFF
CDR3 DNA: TGTGCCTGGAAGACGGGATCCATGAACACTGAAGCTTTCTTT

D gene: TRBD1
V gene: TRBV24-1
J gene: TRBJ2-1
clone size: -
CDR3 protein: CATSDRTGGYNEQFF
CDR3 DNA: TGTGCCACCAGTGATCGGACAGGGGGATACAATGAGCAGTTCTTC

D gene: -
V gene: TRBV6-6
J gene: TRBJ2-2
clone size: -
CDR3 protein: CASSPSRGELFF
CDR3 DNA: TGTGCCAGCAGCCCTTCTCGGGGGGAGCTGTTTTTT

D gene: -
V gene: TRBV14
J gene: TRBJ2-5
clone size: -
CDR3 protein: CASSQGRGTGTQYF
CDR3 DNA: TGTGCCAGCAGCCAAGGTCGGGGTACGGGGACCCAGTACTTC

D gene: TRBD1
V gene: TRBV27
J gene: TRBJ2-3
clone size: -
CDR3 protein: CASTQTGRTDTQYF
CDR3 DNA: TGTGCCAGCACCCAGACAGGGCGCACAGATACGCAGTATTTT

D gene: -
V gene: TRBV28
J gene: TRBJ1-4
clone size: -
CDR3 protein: CASSLSRGKLFF
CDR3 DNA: TGTGCCAGCAGTTTAAGTCGAGGAAAACTGTTTTTT

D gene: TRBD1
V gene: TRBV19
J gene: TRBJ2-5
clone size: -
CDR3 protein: CASGTGRGETQYF
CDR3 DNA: TGTGCCAGCGGGACAGGAAGGGGGGAGACCCAGTACTTC

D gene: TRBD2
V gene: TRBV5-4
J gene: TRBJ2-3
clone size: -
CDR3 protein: CASRSGLAATDTQYF
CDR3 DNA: TGTGCCAGCAGGTCGGGACTAGCGGCCACGGATACGCAGTATTTT

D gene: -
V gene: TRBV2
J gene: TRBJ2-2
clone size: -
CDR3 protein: CASSQIGGATTGELFF
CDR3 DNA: TGTGCCAGCAGCCAAATAGGGGGGGCCACCACCGGGGAGCTGTTTTTT

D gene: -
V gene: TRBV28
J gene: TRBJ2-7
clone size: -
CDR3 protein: CASSLGRRFYEQYF
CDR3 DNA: TGTGCCAGCAGTTTAGGACGGAGGTTCTACGAGCAGTACTTC

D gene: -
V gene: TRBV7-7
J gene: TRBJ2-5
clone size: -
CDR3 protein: CASSLGGGGGETQYF
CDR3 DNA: TGTGCCAGCAGCTTAGGAGGGGGCGGAGGGGAGACCCAGTACTTC

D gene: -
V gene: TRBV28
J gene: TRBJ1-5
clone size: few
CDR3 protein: CASSSLLGHSNQPQHF
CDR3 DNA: TGTGCCAGCAGTTCCCTATTGGGCCATAGCAATCAGCCCCAGCATTTT

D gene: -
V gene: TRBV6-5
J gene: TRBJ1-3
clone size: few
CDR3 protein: CASNPQTGNTIYF
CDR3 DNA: TGTGCCAGCAACCCACAGACTGGAAACACCATATATTTT

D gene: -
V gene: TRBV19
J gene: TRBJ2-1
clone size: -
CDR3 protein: CASSMVAGSSYNEQFF
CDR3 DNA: TGTGCCAGTAGTATGGTCGCAGGTAGCTCCTACAATGAGCAGTTCTTC

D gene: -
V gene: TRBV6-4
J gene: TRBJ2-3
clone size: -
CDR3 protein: CATKGPSDTQYF
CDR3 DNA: TGTGCCACCAAGGGGCCTTCAGATACGCAGTATTTT

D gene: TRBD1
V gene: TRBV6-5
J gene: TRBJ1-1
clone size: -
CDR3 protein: CASTRTGSTEAFF
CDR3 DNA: TGTGCCAGCACCCGGACAGGGTCTACTGAAGCTTTCTTT

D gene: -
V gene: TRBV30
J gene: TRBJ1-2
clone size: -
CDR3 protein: CAWDRGGGGYTF
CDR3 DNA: TGTGCCTGGGACCGAGGCGGCGGTGGCTACACCTTC

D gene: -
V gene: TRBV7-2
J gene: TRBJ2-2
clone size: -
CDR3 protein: CASSLSMSGELFF
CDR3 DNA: TGTGCCAGCAGCTTAAGCATGTCCGGGGAGCTGTTTTTT

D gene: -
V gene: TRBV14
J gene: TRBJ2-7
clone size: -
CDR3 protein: CASSKRGTGTGYEQYF
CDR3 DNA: TGTGCCAGCAGCAAAAGGGGTACAGGGACGGGGTACGAGCAGTACTTC

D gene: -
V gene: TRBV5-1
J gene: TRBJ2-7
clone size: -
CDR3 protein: CASSLELFSYEQYF
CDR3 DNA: TGCGCCAGCAGCTTGGAACTTTTCTCCTACGAGCAGTACTTC

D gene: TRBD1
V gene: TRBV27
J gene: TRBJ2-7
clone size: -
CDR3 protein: CASSPTGGFSYEQYF
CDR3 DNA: TGTGCCAGCAGTCCCACAGGGGGTTTCTCCTACGAGCAGTACTTC

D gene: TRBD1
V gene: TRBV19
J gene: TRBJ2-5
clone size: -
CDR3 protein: CASSITGGRQETQYF
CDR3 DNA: TGTGCCAGTAGTATTACAGGGGGCCGCCAAGAGACCCAGTACTTC

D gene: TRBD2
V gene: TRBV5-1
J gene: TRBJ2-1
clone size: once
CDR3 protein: CASSGGGLYNEQFF
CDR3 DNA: TGCGCCAGCTCGGGCGGGGGGCTCTACAATGAGCAGTTCTTC

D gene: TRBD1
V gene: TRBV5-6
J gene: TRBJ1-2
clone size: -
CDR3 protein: CASSTPGTVSYGYTF
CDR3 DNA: TGTGCCAGCAGCACTCCCGGGACAGTCTCCTATGGCTACACCTTC

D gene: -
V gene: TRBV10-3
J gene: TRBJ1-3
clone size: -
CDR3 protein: CAAGGGNTIYF
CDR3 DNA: TGTGCCGCCGGGGGAGGAAACACCATATATTTT

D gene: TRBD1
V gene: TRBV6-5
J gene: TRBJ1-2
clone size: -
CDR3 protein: CASSSGQGNYGYTF
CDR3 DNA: TGTGCCAGCAGTTCAGGACAGGGAAACTATGGCTACACCTTC

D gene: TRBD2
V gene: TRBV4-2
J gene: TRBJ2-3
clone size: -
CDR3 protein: CASSQQTSGADTQYF
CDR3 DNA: TGTGCCAGCAGCCAACAAACTAGCGGAGCAGATACGCAGTATTTT

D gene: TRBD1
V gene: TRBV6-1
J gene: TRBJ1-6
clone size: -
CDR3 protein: CASSELGQGTSPLHF
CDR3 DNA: TGTGCCAGCAGTGAATTGGGACAGGGAACTTCACCCCTCCACTTT

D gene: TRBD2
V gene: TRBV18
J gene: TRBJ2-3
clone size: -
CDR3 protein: CASPKDSGDYTDTQYF
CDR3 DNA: TGTGCCAGCCCAAAGGATAGCGGGGACTACACAGATACGCAGTATTTT

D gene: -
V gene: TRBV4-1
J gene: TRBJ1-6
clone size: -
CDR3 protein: CASSQDEASYSPLHF
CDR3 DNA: TGCGCCAGCAGCCAAGATGAAGCCTCTTATTCACCCCTCCACTTT

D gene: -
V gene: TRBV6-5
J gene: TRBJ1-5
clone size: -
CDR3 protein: CASSGQGGNQPQHF
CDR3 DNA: TGTGCCAGCAGCGGGCAGGGCGGCAATCAGCCCCAGCATTTT

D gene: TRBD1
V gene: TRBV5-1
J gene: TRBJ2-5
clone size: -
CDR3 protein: CASSLLAGGGQETQYF
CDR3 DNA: TGCGCCAGCAGCTTGTTGGCAGGGGGTGGGCAAGAGACCCAGTACTTC

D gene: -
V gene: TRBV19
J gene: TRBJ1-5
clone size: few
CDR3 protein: CASSIDRGRQNQPQHF
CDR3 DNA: TGTGCCAGTAGTATAGATCGTGGCAGGCAGAATCAGCCCCAGCATTTT

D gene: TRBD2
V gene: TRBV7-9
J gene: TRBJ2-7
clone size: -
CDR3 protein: CASSPLAGVAYEQYF
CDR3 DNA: TGTGCCAGCAGCCCCCTAGCGGGCGTTGCCTACGAGCAGTACTTC

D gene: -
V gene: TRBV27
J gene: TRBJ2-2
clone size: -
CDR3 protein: CASRAPRGELFF
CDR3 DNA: TGTGCCAGCAGAGCTCCAAGAGGGGAGCTGTTTTTT

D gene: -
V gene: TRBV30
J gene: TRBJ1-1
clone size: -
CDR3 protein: CAWRVDRRGTEAFF
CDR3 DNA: TGTGCCTGGAGGGTAGACAGAAGGGGCACTGAAGCTTTCTTT

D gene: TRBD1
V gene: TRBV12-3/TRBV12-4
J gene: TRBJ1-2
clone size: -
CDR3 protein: CASTGQNYGYTF
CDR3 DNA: TGTGCCAGCACGGGACAGAACTATGGCTACACCTTC

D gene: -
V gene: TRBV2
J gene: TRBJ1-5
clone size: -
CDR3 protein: CASSAGEIQPQHF
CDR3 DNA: TGTGCCAGCAGCGCAGGGGAAATCCAGCCCCAGCATTTT

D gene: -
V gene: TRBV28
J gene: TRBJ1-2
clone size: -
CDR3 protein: CASSTPTGSYGYTF
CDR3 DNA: TGTGCCAGCAGTACCCCCACGGGTAGCTATGGCTACACCTTC